This T cell receptor (beta chain) emerged from a study of shared clonotypes between healthy human individuals. Profiled with immunoSEQ multiplex PCR; TCRdb holds only in-frame clones, not every one. The table has about 600,000 clones, around 97% seen once. CDR3 length equals 14 residues. Trimming pared 4 bases from V and 11 bases from J, leaving 19 bases between. Per germline, CDR1 SGHDT and CDR2 YYEEEE. This clone appeared once. The chain links TRBV5-6 to TRBJ1-5; D ambiguous. The origin of this receptor is a woman in her twenties or thirties in good health. The sequencing sample was made of naive CD4+ T cells sorted from blood. Subset specified: CD45RA+ positively selected. CDR3: CASSLGRASEAQHF. As DNA, the CDR3 is TGTGCCAGCAGCCTAGGTCGGGCTAGTGAGGCCCAGCATTTT. The full variable domain, rest sourced from reference TRBV5-6 and TRBJ1-5, is DAGVTQSPTHLIKTRGQQVTLRCSPKSGHDTVSWYQQALGQGPQFIFQYYEEEERQRGNFPDRFSGHQFPNYSSELNVNALLLGDSALYLCASSLGRASEAQHFGDGTRLSIL.